Below, one T cell receptor beta chain is given with its context. The study recruited people aged about 18 to 90 years across 24 US areas. These data originate in a study of blood T cell repertoires in COVID-19. Sequencing used immunoSEQ multiplex PCR; TCRdb keeps in-frame clones, though not all of them. The data hold a few hundred thousand clones, with under 90% observed a single time. The V gene's germline CDR1 is MNHEY and CDR2 SVGEGT. Trimming removed 5 bases from V and 7 bases from J; junction bases left unmatched: 7. This CDR3 has 15 amino acids. The TCR comes from a young man with acute COVID-19. The chain is built from TRBV6-2 or TRBV6-3 and TRBJ1-4; 10 bases agree with TRBD1. The sequenced sample was PBMCs or T cells enriched from blood (not recorded which). CDR3 nucleotides: TGTGCCAGCAGTACGACAGGGGGCGCGCGTGAAAAACTGTTTTTT. Protein sequence: CASSTTGGAREKLFF.